Detailed here is one TCR beta chain. This record comes from a study of blood T cell repertoires in COVID-19. Study context: COVID-19 samples, acute and convalescent, were from the United States, Italy and Spain. PBMCs, B-cell-depleted T cells, or T cells provided the cDNA or gDNA that made up the material.

Authors' methods: By means of reference gene primer amplification, nucleated cell counts were estimated. This table comes from immunoSEQ multiplex PCR, and its TCRdb copy is limited to in-frame clones, with some not included. That table is the source of V, J and clone size, and D and trimming were worked out from the DNA. The sample gives some 87,000 clones, around 90% of which show up once; 4.2% is in the top ten. Seattle's cohort entered during active infection and was followed longitudinally. The sample was peripheral blood. The receptor comes from a human donor with COVID-19, enrolled during active disease. The donor label of this sample is uncertain.

The CDR3 sequence is CASSPPTNTDTQYF. CDR3 bases: TGTGCCAGCAGCCCCCCTACGAACACAGATACGCAGTATTTT. V and J are TRBV5-4 and TRBJ2-3; D unclear. CDR3 size: 14 residues. Germline CDR1 reads SGHNT; CDR2 reads YYREEE (reference sequence). V lost 4 bases and J 2 bases, leaving 11 bases between the germline ends.